A single sample is the source of the 21 T cell receptor beta chains below, sequenced in a study of vaccination and CD4 T cells after COVID-19. Time point described: late sampling 161 to 241 days after vaccination in three convalescent patients. Noted treatment: approximately 9-day PBMC culture with coronavirus spike peptide pools or control peptides (ViraFEST assay). The study sequenced cultured CD4+ T cell DNA using the Oncomine TCR Beta short-read assay. TCRdb re-called the PCR reads with MiXCR, one entry per CDR3 protein. The sample yields about 20,000 distinct CDR3 sequences, 35% to 40% seen once. No antigen is known for these receptors. The source was CD4+ T cells from blood, cultured in vitro, collected about 7 months after SARS-CoV-2 vaccination. All receptors derive from a human donor who had recovered from COVID-19.

The gene calls are TRBV6-5 and TRBJ1-2, with a tentative D call TRBD1 (6 bases). V lost 2 bases and J 7 bases, leaving 20 bases between the germline ends. CDR1 is MNHEY and CDR2 is SVGAGI in the germline V gene. The CDR3 length is 16 residues. The CDR3 sequence: CASSYPQPWGAFGYTF. CDR3 DNA sequence: TGTGCCAGCAGTTACCCACAGCCATGGGGGGCATTTGGCTACACCTTC.

The CDR3 DNA reads as TGTGCCAGTAGTATGCTTGGACTCTCCTACGAGCAGTACTTC. Its protein product is CASSMLGLSYEQYF. The chain uses TRBV19 and TRBJ2-7; tentatively, D is TRBD2 (5 bases). V was trimmed by 3 bases and J by 0 bases, leaving 9 bases between them. Per the germline V gene, CDR1 is LNHDA and CDR2 is SQIVND (reference sequence). This CDR3 region has 14 residues.

The chain couples TRBV11-2 to TRBJ1-1; D gene uncertain. The CDR3 is 15 residues long. CDR1 is SGHAT, CDR2 FQNNGV, per germline. Trimming pared 0 bases from V and 2 bases from J, leaving 10 bases between. The DNA for the CDR3 is TGTGCCAGCAGCTTAGATGGAGGGTACAACACTGAAGCTTTCTTT. Encoded protein: CASSLDGGYNTEAFF.

This clonotype has only a few counts. The rearrangement uses TRBV19 and TRBJ2-7, with D maybe TRBD2 (5 bases). The germline V and J ends were trimmed by 9 bases and 1 base, with 13 bases remaining between them. The CDR3 is made up of 13 amino acids. CDR1 and CDR2 from the germline V gene are LNHDA and SQIVND (reference sequence). CDR3 protein: CASRRDLSYEQYF. For the CDR3, the DNA is TGTGCCAGCCGCCGGGATTTATCCTACGAGCAGTACTTC.

This clonotype was detected only once. V is TRBV10-1 and J is TRBJ1-3, with D possibly TRBD1 on 5 matching bases. CDR1 is WNHNN, CDR2 SYGVQD, per germline (reference sequence). The germline V and J ends were trimmed by 10 bases and 0 bases, with 16 bases remaining between them. The CDR3 length is 15 residues. CDR3 nucleotide sequence: TGCGCCAAAAGGCAGGGACCAGTCTCTGGAAACACCATATATTTT. This codes for CAKRQGPVSGNTIYF.

The rearrangement uses TRBV5-1 and TRBJ2-3; D is uncertain. The V end was cut by 0 bases, the J end by 0 bases, with 5 bases between. This CDR3 contains 14 residues. Per germline, CDR1 SGHRS and CDR2 YFSETQ. This chain's CDR3 is CASSLGHSTDTQYF. The CDR3 DNA is TGCGCCAGCAGCTTGGGACATAGCACAGATACGCAGTATTTT.

V usage is TRBV6-1 and J usage is TRBJ2-3; 8 bases are shared with TRBD1. Germline V gene lookup returns CDR1 MNHNS and CDR2 SASEGT. V lost 8 bases to trimming and J lost 2 bases; unmatched junction nucleotides: 9. The CDR3 has 15 residues. CDR3 amino acids: CASAYRGFLTDTQYF. As DNA, the CDR3 is TGTGCCAGCGCCTACAGGGGGTTCCTCACAGATACGCAGTATTTT.

This clonotype was counted a few times. The chain carries TRBV20-1 and TRBJ2-7; D not resolved. This CDR3 is built from 12 residues. The germline CDR1 and CDR2 sequences are DFQATT and SNEGSKA (reference sequence). V lost 3 bases and J lost 1, with 7 bases in between. The CDR3 DNA sequence: TGCAGTGCTAGCAGGCTATCCTACGAGCAGTACTTC. Its protein product is CSASRLSYEQYF.

In DNA form, the CDR3 reads TGTGCCAGCAGTTACTCGATGGCGGGGGGGATGGAGACCCAGTACTTC. Translating it yields CASSYSMAGGMETQYF. This chain joins TRBV6-5 and TRBJ2-5; 9 nucleotides agree with TRBD2. Germline lookup yields CDR1 MNHEY and CDR2 SVGAGI. The CDR3 is 16 amino acids. Losses at the gene ends were 0 bases for V and 5 bases for J; bases not matched to a gene: 7.

The chain couples TRBV11-2 to TRBJ1-2; D call uncertain. The germline V and J ends were trimmed by 5 bases and 8 bases, with 15 bases remaining between them. The CDR3 runs 13 residues. The germline V gene encodes CDR1 SGHAT and CDR2 FQNNGV. For the CDR3, the DNA is TGTGCCAGCAGCCCGGAGTGGGGATCCGGCTACACCTTC. Translated: CASSPEWGSGYTF.

This clonotype was seen only once. The genes are TRBV7-8 and TRBJ2-1; the match to TRBD2 covers 8 bases. V dropped 4 bases and J dropped 8; count of bases not matched to a gene: 16. Per the germline V gene, CDR1 is SGHVS and CDR2 is FQNEAQ. The CDR3 runs to 17 residues. The chain's CDR3 is CASSSGGLVAFADEQFF. The CDR3 nucleotides are TGTGCCAGCAGCTCCGGGGGACTAGTTGCCTTCGCCGATGAGCAGTTCTTC.

This chain joins TRBV7-9 and TRBJ2-3; no reliable D call. The CDR3 length is 13 residues. V was cut by 3 bases and J by 2 bases, with 6 bases left in between. Germline CDR1 and CDR2: SEHNR and FQNEAQ (reference sequence). CDR3 amino acids: CASSFGSTDTQYF. The CDR3 DNA reads TGTGCCAGCAGCTTTGGTTCCACAGATACGCAGTATTTT.

This clonotype was detected only a few times. The CDR3 region is CASSFDGSGYEQYF. For the CDR3, the DNA is TGTGCCAGCAGCTTTGACGGGAGCGGATACGAGCAGTACTTC. The V call is TRBV7-3, the J call TRBJ2-7, with D possibly TRBD2 on 6 matching bases. CDR3 size: 14 residues. CDR1 is SGHTA, CDR2 FQGTGA, per germline. Deletions cut 3 bases from V and 4 bases from J, with 13 bases between.

This chain uses TRBV20-1 with TRBJ2-1; 9 bases match TRBD2. CDR1 is DFQATT and CDR2 is SNEGSKA in the germline V gene (reference sequence). Trimming took 3 bases from V and 1 from J; bases not matched to a gene: 10. There are 17 residues in the CDR3. The CDR3 DNA sequence: TGCAGTGCTAGTGGGATGGTAGCGGGAGATTCCTACAATGAGCAGTTCTTC. This encodes CSASGMVAGDSYNEQFF.

This rearrangement joins TRBV24-1 to TRBJ2-1, with D possibly being TRBD2 (5 bases). Germline CDR1 and CDR2: KGHDR and SFDVKD. The V and J ends lost 1 base and 3 bases respectively, with 12 bases between them. This CDR3 is 16 amino acids long. CDR3 sequence: CATSDLSGGGYNEQFF. The CDR3 nucleotides are TGTGCCACCAGTGATTTATCTGGCGGAGGCTACAATGAGCAGTTCTTC.

This clonotype is medium-sized by share. The V and J genes are TRBV7-6 and TRBJ1-6; D uncertain. V lost 1 base and J 9 bases, leaving 7 bases between the germline ends. Germline V gene lookup returns CDR1 SGHVS and CDR2 FNYEAQ. The CDR3 covers 13 residues. The CDR3 nucleotides are TGTGCCAGCAGCTTAGAACCGGGTTCACCCCTCCACTTT. Amino acids: CASSLEPGSPLHF.

This rearrangement joins TRBV4-3 to TRBJ1-6; TRBD1 is a possible D gene (6 bases). The germline V gene encodes CDR1 LGHNA and CDR2 YSLEER. The CDR3 length is 15 residues. Trimming stripped 6 bases from V and 3 bases from J, with 12 bases between. CDR3 loop: CASSIDRFYNSPLHF. CDR3 coding DNA: TGCGCCAGCAGTATAGACAGGTTCTATAATTCACCCCTCCACTTT.

The chain recombines TRBV6-1 with TRBJ1-5; 8 positions agree with TRBD1. The length of the CDR3 is 15 residues. The V gene end was trimmed by 6 bases and the J gene end by 4 bases; junction bases not matched to a gene: 8. The germline V gene encodes CDR1 MNHNS and CDR2 SASEGT. This chain's CDR3 is CASSAMDRANQPQHF. As DNA, the CDR3 is TGTGCCAGCAGCGCTATGGACAGGGCGAATCAGCCCCAGCATTTT.

V and J are TRBV6-1 and TRBJ1-2, with D possibly TRBD1 on 5 matching bases. V gave up 6 bases and J gave up 4 bases, with 12 bases separating them. Germline V gene sequence: CDR1 MNHNS, CDR2 SASEGT. The length of the CDR3 is 13 residues. This CDR3 is CASRPTDIYGYTF. In nucleotides, the CDR3 is TGTGCCAGCAGACCCACGGACATCTATGGCTACACCTTC.

Of note for this clonotype: The junction departs from the called germline gene at one end, perhaps through a read error. V and J are TRBV7-7 and TRBJ2-1; 8 bases match TRBD1. The CDR3 loop spans 16 amino acids. The V gene's germline CDR1 is SSHAT and CDR2 FNYEAQ (reference sequence). The CDR3 sequence is CASSQGPGGSSNEQFF. CDR3 DNA: TGTGCTAGCAGCCAAGGCCCAGGGGGCTCCTCCAATGAGCAGTTCTTC.

The V call is TRBV20-1, the J call TRBJ2-1, with TRBD2 matching 9 bases. This CDR3 is built from 14 residues. V gave up 4 bases and J gave up 6 bases; unmatched junction bases: 7. CDR1 is DFQATT, CDR2 SNEGSKA, per germline (reference sequence). CDR3 region: CSATRASGANEQFF. The CDR3 nucleotides are TGCAGTGCTACCCGGGCTAGCGGGGCCAATGAGCAGTTCTTC.